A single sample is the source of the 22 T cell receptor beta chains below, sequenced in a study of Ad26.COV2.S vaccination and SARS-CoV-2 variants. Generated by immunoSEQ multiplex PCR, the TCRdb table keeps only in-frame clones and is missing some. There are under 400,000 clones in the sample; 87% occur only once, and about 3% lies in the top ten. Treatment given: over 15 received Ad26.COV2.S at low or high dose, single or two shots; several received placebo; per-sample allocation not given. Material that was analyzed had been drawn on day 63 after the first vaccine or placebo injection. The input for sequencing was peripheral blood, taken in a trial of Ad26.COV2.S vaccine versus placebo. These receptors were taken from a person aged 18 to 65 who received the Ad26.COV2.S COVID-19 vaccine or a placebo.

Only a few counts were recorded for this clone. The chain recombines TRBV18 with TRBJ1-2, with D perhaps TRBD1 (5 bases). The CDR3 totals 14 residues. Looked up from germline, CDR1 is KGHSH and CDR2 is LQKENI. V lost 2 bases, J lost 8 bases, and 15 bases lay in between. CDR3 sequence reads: CASSPGAEKRGYTF. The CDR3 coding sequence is TGTGCCAGCTCACCAGGGGCAGAGAAGAGGGGCTACACCTTC.

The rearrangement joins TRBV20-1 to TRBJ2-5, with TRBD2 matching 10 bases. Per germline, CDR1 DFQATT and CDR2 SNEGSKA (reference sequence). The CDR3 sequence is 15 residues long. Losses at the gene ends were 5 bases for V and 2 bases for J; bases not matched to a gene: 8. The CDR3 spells CSARVAGGLQETQYF. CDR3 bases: TGCAGTGCTCGTGTAGCGGGGGGCCTACAAGAGACCCAGTACTTC.

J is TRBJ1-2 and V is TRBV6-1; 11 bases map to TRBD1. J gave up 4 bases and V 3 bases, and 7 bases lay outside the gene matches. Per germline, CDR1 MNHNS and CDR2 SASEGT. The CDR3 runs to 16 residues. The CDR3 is CASSEPGQGEGYGYTF. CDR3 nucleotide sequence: TGTGCCAGCAGTGAGCCGGGACAGGGGGAAGGCTATGGCTACACCTTC.

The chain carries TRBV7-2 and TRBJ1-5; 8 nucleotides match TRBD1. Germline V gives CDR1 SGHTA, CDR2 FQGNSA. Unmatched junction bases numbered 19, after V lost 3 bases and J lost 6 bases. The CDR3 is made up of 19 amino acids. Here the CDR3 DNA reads TGTGCCAGCAGCTTGGGTCATAACCAGGGGGCCGGTTGGGGTCAGCCCCAGCATTTT. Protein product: CASSLGHNQGAGWGQPQHF.

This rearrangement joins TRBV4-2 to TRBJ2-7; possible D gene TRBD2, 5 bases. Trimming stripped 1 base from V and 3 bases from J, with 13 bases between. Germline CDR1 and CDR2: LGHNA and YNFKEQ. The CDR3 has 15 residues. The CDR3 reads CASSQVLGRNYEQYF. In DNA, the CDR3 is TGTGCCAGCAGCCAAGTATTAGGGAGAAACTACGAGCAGTACTTC.

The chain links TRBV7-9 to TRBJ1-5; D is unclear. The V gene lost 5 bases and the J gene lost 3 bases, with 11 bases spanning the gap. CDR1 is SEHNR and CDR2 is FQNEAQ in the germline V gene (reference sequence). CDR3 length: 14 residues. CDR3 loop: CASSPGRDNQPQHF. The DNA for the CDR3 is TGTGCCAGCAGCCCCGGACGGGACAATCAGCCCCAGCATTTT.

In DNA form, the CDR3 reads TGTGCCAGCAGCCAAGACAGCTATGGCTACACCTTC. Its protein is CASSQDSYGYTF. The chain is built from TRBV4-2 and TRBJ1-2; D is unclear. Deletions cut 0 bases from V and 4 bases from J, with 3 bases between. In germline, CDR1 is LGHNA, CDR2 YNFKEQ. This CDR3 is 12 amino acids long.

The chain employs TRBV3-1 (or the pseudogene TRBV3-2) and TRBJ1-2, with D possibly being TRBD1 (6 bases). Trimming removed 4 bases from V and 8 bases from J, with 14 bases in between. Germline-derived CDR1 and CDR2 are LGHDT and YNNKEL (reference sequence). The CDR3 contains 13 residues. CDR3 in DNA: TGTGCCAGCAGCCCGACACAGGGTTCGGGCTACACCTTC. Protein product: CASSPTQGSGYTF.

CDR3 amino acids: CASSPRHLGGAGGELFF. The CDR3 DNA sequence: TGTGCCAGCAGCCCACGCCACTTGGGTGGGGCTGGCGGGGAGCTGTTTTTT. The genes are TRBV11-3 and TRBJ2-2; D might be TRBD1 (5 bases). Per the germline V gene, CDR1 is SGHNT and CDR2 is YENEEA. CDR3 length: 17 residues. V gave up 5 bases and J gave up 7 bases, with 23 bases separating them.

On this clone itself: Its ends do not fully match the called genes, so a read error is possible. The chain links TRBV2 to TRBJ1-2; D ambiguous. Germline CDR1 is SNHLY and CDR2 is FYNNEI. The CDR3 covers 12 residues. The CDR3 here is CASSDIGRTKSF. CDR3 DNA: TGTGCCAGCAGTGATATCGGTAGGACTAAATCCTTC.

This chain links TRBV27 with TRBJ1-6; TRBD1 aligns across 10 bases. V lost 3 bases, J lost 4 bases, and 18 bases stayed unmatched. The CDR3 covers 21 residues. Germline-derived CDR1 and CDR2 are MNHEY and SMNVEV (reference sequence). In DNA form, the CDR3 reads TGTGCCAGCAGTTTGGGGGGGCCGGGACAGGGGACAAACTTATATAATTCACCCCTCCACTTT. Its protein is CASSLGGPGQGTNLYNSPLHF.

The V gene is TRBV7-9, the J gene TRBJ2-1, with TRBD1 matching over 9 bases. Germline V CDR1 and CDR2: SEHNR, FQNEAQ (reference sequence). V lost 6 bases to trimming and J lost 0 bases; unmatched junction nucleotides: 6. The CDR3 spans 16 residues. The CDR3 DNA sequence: TGTGCCAGCAGTATTCGGACAGGGGTCTCCTACAATGAGCAGTTCTTC. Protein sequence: CASSIRTGVSYNEQFF.

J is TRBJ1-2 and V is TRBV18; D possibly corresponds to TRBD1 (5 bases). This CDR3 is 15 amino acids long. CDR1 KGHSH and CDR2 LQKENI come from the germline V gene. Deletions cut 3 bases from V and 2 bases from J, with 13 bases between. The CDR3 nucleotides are TGTGCCAGCTCACCCGCCGGGAGGGGAAACTATGGCTACACCTTC. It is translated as CASSPAGRGNYGYTF.

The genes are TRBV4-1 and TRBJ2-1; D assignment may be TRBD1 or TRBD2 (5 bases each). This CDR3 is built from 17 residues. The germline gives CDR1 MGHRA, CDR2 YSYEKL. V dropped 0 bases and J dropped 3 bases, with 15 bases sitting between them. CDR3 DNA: TGCGCCAGCAGCCAAGAAGCCCCCGGGACCTTCTACAATGAGCAGTTCTTC. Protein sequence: CASSQEAPGTFYNEQFF.

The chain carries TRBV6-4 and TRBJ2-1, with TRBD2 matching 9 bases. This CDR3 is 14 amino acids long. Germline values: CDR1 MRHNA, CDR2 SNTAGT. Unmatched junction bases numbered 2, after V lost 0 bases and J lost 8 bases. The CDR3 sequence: CASSDSGLAYEQFF. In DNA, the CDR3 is TGTGCCAGCAGTGACTCGGGACTAGCCTATGAGCAGTTCTTC.

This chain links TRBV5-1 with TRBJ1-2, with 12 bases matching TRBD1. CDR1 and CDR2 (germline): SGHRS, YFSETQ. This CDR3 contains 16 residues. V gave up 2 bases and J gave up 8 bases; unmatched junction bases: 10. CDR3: CASSFFTGTGGGGYTF. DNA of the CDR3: TGCGCCAGCAGCTTCTTTACCGGGACAGGGGGCGGAGGCTACACCTTC. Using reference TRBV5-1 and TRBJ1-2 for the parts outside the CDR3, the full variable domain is KAGVTQTPRYLIKTRGQQVTLSCSPISGHRSVSWYQQTPGQGLQFLFEYFSETQRNKGNFPGRFSGRQFSNSRSEMNVSTLELGDSALYLCASSFFTGTGGGGYTFGSGTRLTVV.

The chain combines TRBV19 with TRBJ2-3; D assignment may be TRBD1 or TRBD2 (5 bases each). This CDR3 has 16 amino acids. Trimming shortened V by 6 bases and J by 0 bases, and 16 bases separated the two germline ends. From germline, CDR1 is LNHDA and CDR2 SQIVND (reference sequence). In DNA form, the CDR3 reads TGTGCCAGTAGCCTAACGGGGCAGACTAGCACAGATACGCAGTATTTT. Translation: CASSLTGQTSTDTQYF. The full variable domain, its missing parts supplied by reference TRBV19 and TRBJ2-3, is DGGITQSPKYLFRKEGQNVTLSCEQNLNHDAMYWYRQDPGQGLRLIYYSQIVNDFQKGDIAEGYSVSREKKESFPLTVTSAQKNPTAFYLCASSLTGQTSTDTQYFGPGTRLTVL.

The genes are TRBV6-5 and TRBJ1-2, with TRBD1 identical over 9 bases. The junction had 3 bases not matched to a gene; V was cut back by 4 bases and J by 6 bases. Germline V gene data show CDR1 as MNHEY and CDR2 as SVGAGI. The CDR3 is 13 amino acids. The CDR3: CASSLQGAHGYTF. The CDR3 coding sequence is TGTGCCAGCAGTTTACAGGGGGCGCATGGCTACACCTTC.

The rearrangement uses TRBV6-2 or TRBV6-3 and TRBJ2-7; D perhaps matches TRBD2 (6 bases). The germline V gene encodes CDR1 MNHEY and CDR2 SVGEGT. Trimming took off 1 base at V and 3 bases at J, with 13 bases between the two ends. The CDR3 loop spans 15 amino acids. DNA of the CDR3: TGTGCCAGCAGTTACTTAGCGGTCAGGATCTACGAGCAGTACTTC. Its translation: CASSYLAVRIYEQYF.

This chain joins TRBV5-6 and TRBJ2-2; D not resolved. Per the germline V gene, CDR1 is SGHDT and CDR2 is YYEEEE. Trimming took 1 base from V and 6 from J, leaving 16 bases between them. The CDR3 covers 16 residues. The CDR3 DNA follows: TGTGCCAGCAGCTTGCCCGACTTCTCGCTCTCCGGGGAGCTGTTTTTT. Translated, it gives CASSLPDFSLSGELFF.

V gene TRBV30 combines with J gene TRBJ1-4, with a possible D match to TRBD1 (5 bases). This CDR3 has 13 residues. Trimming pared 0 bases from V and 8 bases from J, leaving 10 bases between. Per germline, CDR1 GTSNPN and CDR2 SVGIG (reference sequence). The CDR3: CAWSVGGLEKLFF. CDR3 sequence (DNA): TGTGCCTGGAGTGTTGGGGGTTTGGAAAAACTGTTTTTT.

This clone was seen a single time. CDR3 DNA sequence: TGTGCCAGCAGCTCCGCCGGGACCCTTTACAATGAGCAGTTCTTC. It specifies CASSSAGTLYNEQFF. The chain couples TRBV7-2 to TRBJ2-1; D may match TRBD1 or TRBD2 (5 bases each). CDR3 size: 15 residues. Deletions cut 4 bases from V and 4 bases from J, with 14 bases between. Germline CDR1 is SGHTA and CDR2 is FQGNSA.